This T cell receptor beta chain was retrieved from a study of cytomegalovirus exposure and HLA in healthy donors. Broader study findings: First-cohort TCR clusters were later found to tend to co-occur in the roughly 130 validation repertoires. Cytomegalovirus association was listed for 164 TCR beta chains. Specificity of a few CMV-associated chains for CMV antigens was verified in vitro.

V lost 2 bases to trimming and J lost 5 bases, with 12 bases between them. CDR1 and CDR2 from the germline V gene are MNHNS and SASEGT. The CDR3 extends over 14 amino acids. Turning to this clone: Its cognate antigen is unknown.

Generated by immunoSEQ multiplex PCR, the TCRdb table keeps only in-frame clones and is missing some. This table holds 45,000 to 70,000 clones, 85% to 95% found once. This chain links TRBV6-1 with TRBJ2-5; tentative D call: TRBD2 (7 bases). The sequenced sample was PBMCs. The source of this sequence is a woman in her late teens or twenties in good health and CMV-seronegative. The DNA of the CDR3 is TGTGCCAGCAGTGAAAGGGGGGGAAGGGAGACCCAGTACTTC. Translated: CASSERGGRETQYF.